Following are 32 T cell receptor beta chains from one sample sequenced in a study of immune cell composition in non-small cell lung cancer. The normal lung sample lay at least 3 cm, and maximally far, from the tumour. Generated by immunoSEQ multiplex PCR, the TCRdb table keeps only in-frame clones and is missing some. In the table there are 7,500 to 9,500 clones, about 80% of which are singletons. The material sequenced was non-adjacent lung tissue. The source of these receptors is a human donor with non-small cell lung cancer.

The gene calls are TRBV23-1 and TRBJ2-1; D is possibly TRBD2 (6 bases). TRBV23-1 is identified as an open reading frame with a role that is uncertain. V lost 6 bases, J lost 4 bases, and 22 bases lay in between. CDR3 size: 17 residues. DNA for the CDR3: TGCGCCAGCAGGAACCCTCACCGGAGGGCGGTATACAATGAGCAGTTCTTC. This translates into CASRNPHRRAVYNEQFF.

The rearrangement links TRBV10-3 to TRBJ1-3; maybe TRBD1 (6 bases). Trimming cost V 3 bases and J 0 bases, with 15 bases left between them. The CDR3 has 17 amino acids. The germline V gene has CDR1 ENHRY and CDR2 SYGVKD. The CDR3 region has the DNA TGTGCCATCAGTGAAGGGGGAGGCAGGGTCTCTGGAAACACCATATATTTT. Its protein product is CAISEGGGRVSGNTIYF.

This chain links TRBV7-8 with TRBJ2-7, with D unresolved. Trimming shortened V by 5 bases and J by 3 bases, and 5 bases separated the two germline ends. CDR1 and CDR2 from the germline V gene are SGHVS and FQNEAQ. The CDR3 is made up of 11 amino acids. Here the CDR3 DNA reads TGTGCCAGCAGCCCATACTACGAGCAGTACTTC. Protein sequence: CASSPYYEQYF.

J is TRBJ2-1 and V is TRBV5-6; D perhaps matches TRBD1 (6 bases). Germline lookup yields CDR1 SGHDT and CDR2 YYEEEE. This CDR3 contains 15 residues. Between the trimmed V and J ends, which lost 1 base and 2 bases, there was a span of 10 bases. The chain's CDR3 is CASSLRGRPYNEQFF. Here the CDR3 DNA reads TGTGCCAGCAGCTTGAGGGGGAGACCCTACAATGAGCAGTTCTTC.

This clone is labeled medium-sized (0.01 to 0.1%). The V and J genes are TRBV20-1 and TRBJ2-1, with D possibly being TRBD1 or TRBD2 (5 bases each). Germline CDR1 and CDR2: DFQATT and SNEGSKA (reference sequence). The V gene lost 6 bases and the J gene lost 6 bases, with 9 bases spanning the gap. The CDR3 sequence is 11 residues long. The CDR3 loop is CSAGTSNEQFF. The CDR3 region has the DNA TGCAGTGCCGGGACCAGCAATGAGCAGTTCTTC.

The rearrangement uses TRBV19 and TRBJ2-1, with D unresolved. The CDR3 is 13 amino acids. From germline, CDR1 is LNHDA and CDR2 SQIVND (reference sequence). V was pared by 3 bases and J by 2 bases, with 5 bases between. CDR3: CASSIPPYNEQFF. The CDR3 DNA reads TGTGCCAGTAGTATCCCACCCTACAATGAGCAGTTCTTC.

This clone appeared once. The chain combines TRBV9 with TRBJ2-1; D is unresolved. V was pared by 3 bases and J by 7 bases, with 11 bases between. From germline, CDR1 is SGDLS and CDR2 YYNGEE. The CDR3 covers 13 residues. CDR3 DNA sequence: TGTGCCAGCAGCGCCGGGTTTGGAAATGAGCAGTTCTTC. Its protein product is CASSAGFGNEQFF. Supplemented by reference TRBV9 and TRBJ2-1, the full variable domain reads DSGVTQTPKHLITATGQRVTLRCSPRSGDLSVYWYQQSLDQGLQFLIQYYNGEERAKGNILERFSAQQFPDLHSELNLSSLELGDSALYFCASSAGFGNEQFFGPGTRLTVL.

This clone was seen just once. The chain employs TRBV7-2 and TRBJ2-3, with D tentatively TRBD1 (5 bases). This CDR3 comprises 13 residues. Germline CDR1 is SGHTA and CDR2 is FQGNSA. The V gene lost 5 bases and the J gene lost 6 bases, with 12 bases spanning the gap. The CDR3, as DNA: TGTGCCAGCAGCCCACAGGTTAGCGATACGCAGTATTTT. It specifies CASSPQVSDTQYF.

The V call is TRBV14, the J call TRBJ2-4, with D hard to call. The CDR3 runs 15 residues. From germline, CDR1 is SGHDN and CDR2 FVKESK. V gave up 1 base and J gave up 1 base, with 8 bases separating them. Written as DNA, the CDR3 is TGTGCCAGCAGCCAAGGGGTATCGGCCAAAAACATTCAGTACTTC. It codes for CASSQGVSAKNIQYF.

V and J are TRBV9 and TRBJ2-7; possible D gene TRBD1, 5 bases. The V and J ends lost 2 bases and 5 bases respectively, with 5 bases between them. The germline V gene encodes CDR1 SGDLS and CDR2 YYNGEE. The CDR3 runs 11 residues. The CDR3 bases are TGTGCCAGCAGCGTGGGGCACGAGCAGTACTTC. Translating it yields CASSVGHEQYF.

CDR3 DNA sequence: TGTGCCAGCAGCTCCCGGGACGTTTATAATAAGTACGAGCAGTACTTC. Residues: CASSSRDVYNKYEQYF. The genes are TRBV11-2 and TRBJ2-7; D could derive from TRBD1 or TRBD2 (5 bases each). CDR1 and CDR2 from the germline V gene are SGHAT and FQNNGV. The CDR3 spans 16 residues. The germline V and J ends were trimmed by 4 bases and 4 bases, with 20 bases remaining between them.

The V gene is TRBV4-2, the J gene TRBJ2-5, with D possibly being TRBD1 (7 bases). Germline CDR1 and CDR2: LGHNA and YNFKEQ. The CDR3 contains 16 residues. The V gene lost 1 base and the J gene lost 2 bases, with 14 bases spanning the gap. The CDR3 region is CASSQGGGTAQETQYF. CDR3 in DNA: TGTGCCAGCAGCCAAGGAGGCGGGACAGCTCAAGAGACCCAGTACTTC.

This clone is categorized as large. The same CDR3 also results from other DNA sequences found in this sample. The CDR3 nucleotides are TGTGCCACCAGCAGAGCACAGGGTCACTATGGCTACACCTTC. Translation: CATSRAQGHYGYTF. The rearrangement joins TRBV15 to TRBJ1-2; possible D gene TRBD1, 6 bases. From germline, CDR1 is LNHNV and CDR2 YYDKDF (reference sequence). Trimming took off 1 base at V and 3 bases at J, with 9 bases between the two ends. This CDR3 is built from 14 residues.

The chain links TRBV9 to TRBJ1-2; D ambiguous. This CDR3 is 13 amino acids long. Germline V lookup: CDR1 SGDLS, CDR2 YYNGEE. The germline V and J ends were trimmed by 1 base and 8 bases, with 12 bases remaining between them. CDR3 loop: CASSVSPTDGYTF. As DNA, the CDR3 is TGTGCCAGCAGCGTATCTCCAACAGACGGCTACACCTTC.

This sequence joins TRBV7-2 and TRBJ2-1; D unclear. This CDR3 spans 15 amino acids. Trimming cost V 5 bases and J 0 bases, with 11 bases left between them. Germline lookup yields CDR1 SGHTA and CDR2 FQGNSA. Written as DNA, the CDR3 is TGTGCCAGCAGCCAACTGCCAAGCTCCTACAATGAGCAGTTCTTC. Protein product: CASSQLPSSYNEQFF.

The rearrangement links TRBV16 to TRBJ1-2; D not resolved. CDR3 length: 12 amino acids. The germline V gene encodes CDR1 KGHSY and CDR2 FQNENV. V was clipped by 0 bases and J by 5 bases, with 4 bases between them. Here the CDR3 reads CASSQSRYGYTF. The DNA of the CDR3 is TGTGCCAGCAGCCAATCCAGATATGGCTACACCTTC.

The gene calls are TRBV5-1 and TRBJ1-4; no definite D call. CDR1 is SGHRS, CDR2 YFSETQ, per germline. V lost 1 base and J 4 bases, leaving 8 bases between the germline ends. CDR3 length: 14 amino acids. DNA of the CDR3: TGCGCCAGCAGCTTGAGACAAAGTAATGAAAAACTGTTTTTT. This sequence encodes CASSLRQSNEKLFF.

The V call is TRBV5-5, the J call TRBJ2-7, with 9 bases matching TRBD1. The trim removed 3 bases at V and 4 bases at J, leaving 5 bases unmatched. CDR3 length equals 14 residues. Germline V gene lookup returns CDR1 SGHKS and CDR2 YYEKEE (reference sequence). The chain's CDR3 is CASSSGTGRYEQYF. Written as DNA, the CDR3 is TGTGCCAGCAGCTCCGGGACAGGGAGATACGAGCAGTACTTC. Full variable domain (remainder filled in from reference TRBV5-5 and TRBJ2-7): DAGVTQSPTHLIKTRGQQVTLRCSPISGHKSVSWYQQVLGQGPQFIFQYYEKEERGRGNFPDRFSARQFPNYSSELNVNALLLGDSALYLCASSSGTGRYEQYFGPGTRLTVT.

The rearrangement links TRBV12-5 to TRBJ1-2; 10 bases align to TRBD1. Germline V gene lookup returns CDR1 LGHNT and CDR2 FRNRAP. V lost 1 base to trimming and J lost 6 bases; unmatched junction nucleotides: 11. This CDR3 region has 17 residues. CDR3 nucleotides: TGTGCTAGTGGTTTGGCCTCCGGGACAGGGGTTCGGAATGGCTACACCTTC. Translated: CASGLASGTGVRNGYTF.

The genes are TRBV19 and TRBJ2-3; 10 bases map to TRBD2. The germline gives CDR1 LNHDA, CDR2 SQIVND (reference sequence). V trimming: 5 bases; J trimming: 6 bases; junction bases outside the gene matches: 5. The length of the CDR3 is 14 residues. The CDR3 loop is CASSLGSGGDTQYF. For the CDR3, the DNA is TGTGCCAGTAGTCTGGGTAGCGGGGGGGATACGCAGTATTTT.

The chain combines TRBV7-2 with TRBJ2-7; D may match TRBD1 or TRBD2 (5 bases each). Germline V gene lookup returns CDR1 SGHTA and CDR2 FQGNSA. Trimming removed 1 base from V and 6 bases from J, with 19 bases in between. The CDR3 covers 16 residues. Here the CDR3 DNA reads TGTGCCAGCAGCTTAGAGAAGGGGCAGGGTCGGGGCGAGCAGTACTTC. Translation gives CASSLEKGQGRGEQYF.

J is TRBJ2-1 and V is TRBV7-9, with 8 bases aligning to TRBD1. Germline V gene sequence: CDR1 SEHNR, CDR2 FQNEAQ (reference sequence). V trimming: 0 bases; J trimming: 0 bases; junction bases outside the gene matches: 4. The CDR3 covers 17 residues. This CDR3 reads CASSLASGTGSYNEQFF. The CDR3 region has the DNA TGTGCCAGCAGCTTAGCGTCCGGGACAGGCTCCTACAATGAGCAGTTCTTC.

This rearrangement joins TRBV5-1 to TRBJ1-3; possible D gene TRBD1, 5 bases. The ends were cut back, 4 bases at V and 0 bases at J, with 11 bases in the middle. From germline, CDR1 is SGHRS and CDR2 YFSETQ. The CDR3 extends over 15 amino acids. Written as DNA, the CDR3 is TGCGCCAGCAGCAGGGGACCTATCTCTGGAAACACCATATATTTT. Protein sequence: CASSRGPISGNTIYF.

The V call is TRBV7-6, the J call TRBJ1-1; weak D call: TRBD1 (6 bases). V was cut by 0 bases and J by 8 bases, with 13 bases left in between. This CDR3 spans 14 amino acids. Germline V lookup: CDR1 SGHVS, CDR2 FNYEAQ. The CDR3 spells CASSLAGRGQEAFF. DNA for the CDR3: TGTGCCAGCAGCTTAGCGGGGCGGGGGCAGGAAGCTTTCTTT.

The chain has TRBV6-5 and TRBJ1-2, with 8 bases fitting TRBD1. From germline, CDR1 is MNHEY and CDR2 SVGAGI. Germline trimming cut 2 bases from V and 7 bases from J; bases unmatched to any gene: 9. This CDR3 region has 15 residues. The CDR3 reads CASSYAEGTGGGYTF. CDR3 DNA: TGTGCCAGCAGTTACGCCGAAGGGACAGGCGGTGGCTACACCTTC.

V usage is TRBV6-1 and J usage is TRBJ1-5; D remains unclear. CDR1 is MNHNS and CDR2 is SASEGT in the germline V gene. V was shortened by 4 bases and J by 1 base, with 14 bases between the two germline ends. This CDR3 comprises 16 residues. CDR3 bases: TGTGCCAGCAGTGGAGGAGGTTTTTCCAGCAATCAGCCCCAGCATTTT. Translated, it gives CASSGGGFSSNQPQHF.

The gene calls are TRBV6-5 and TRBJ2-1; 7 bases fit TRBD1. The J segment lost 7 bases and the V segment lost 3 bases, leaving 9 bases of the junction unmatched. Germline CDR1 MNHEY, CDR2 SVGAGI. The CDR3 is made up of 15 amino acids. The CDR3 is CASSYWQGVRNEQFF. The CDR3 region has the DNA TGTGCCAGCAGTTATTGGCAGGGGGTGCGGAATGAGCAGTTCTTC.

This chain connects TRBV28 to TRBJ2-1; D is unclear. Per the germline V gene, CDR1 is MDHEN and CDR2 is SYDVKM. The CDR3 runs to 11 residues. The V and J ends lost 8 bases and 10 bases respectively, with 12 bases between them. DNA of the CDR3: TGTGCCAGCGAAACTCTTGAAGAGCAGTTCTTC. It specifies CASETLEEQFF.

The rearrangement joins TRBV28 to TRBJ1-2; possibly TRBD1 for D (5 bases). Between the trimmed V and J ends, which lost 5 bases and 1 base, there was a span of 8 bases. The CDR3 is made up of 13 amino acids. The V gene's germline CDR1 is MDHEN and CDR2 SYDVKM. The CDR3 loop is CASSPTVNYGYTF. The CDR3 DNA reads TGTGCCAGCAGTCCGACAGTTAACTATGGCTACACCTTC.

The chain couples TRBV6-5 to TRBJ2-2; possibly TRBD2 for D (6 bases). Trimming pared 6 bases from V and 7 bases from J, leaving 18 bases between. Germline V CDR1 and CDR2: MNHEY, SVGAGI. The CDR3 has 15 amino acids. CDR3 sequence: CASRAGLLFFGELFF. DNA of the CDR3: TGTGCCAGCAGGGCGGGACTTCTATTCTTCGGGGAGCTGTTTTTT.

The rearrangement uses TRBV6-5 and TRBJ2-7, with D possibly being TRBD1 (5 bases). Trimming cost V 6 bases and J 3 bases, with 18 bases left between them. The CDR3 has 15 amino acids. Germline values: CDR1 MNHEY, CDR2 SVGAGI. CDR3 in DNA: TGTGCCAGCAGCTTCGGTGGAACGGACATCTACGAGCAGTACTTC. Translating it yields CASSFGGTDIYEQYF.

V gene TRBV10-3 combines with J gene TRBJ1-5; D gene ambiguous. V shed 7 bases and J shed 0 bases, with 13 bases lying between them. Germline CDR1 and CDR2: ENHRY and SYGVKD. This CDR3 contains 15 residues. The CDR3 region is CAIKAGAYSNQPQHF. The CDR3 nucleotides are TGTGCCATCAAGGCTGGCGCTTATAGCAATCAGCCCCAGCATTTT.